This T cell receptor beta chain was captured by sequencing in a study of OX40 agonist ivuxolimab in advanced cancers. Trimming left V 0 bases short and J 7 bases short, with 13 bases between. Per germline, CDR1 MNHEY and CDR2 SVGAGI. The CDR3 consists of 15 residues. The method was immunoSEQ multiplex PCR; TCRdb's version includes in-frame clones alone and lacks a portion of them. This sample yields approximately 92,000 clones, of which about four fifths are seen a single time; about 5.5% belongs to the top ten. The rearrangement uses TRBV6-5 and TRBJ2-1, with D maybe TRBD1 (6 bases). The sample consisted of CD4+ or CD8+ T cells sorted from blood, taken in a trial of the OX40 agonist ivuxolimab. The TCR was taken from an adult with an advanced solid tumor such as melanoma, head and neck, liver or kidney cancer. The CDR3 region has the DNA TGTGCCAGCAGTTACTCTGGGACACACAGAAATGAGCAGTTCTTC. The encoded protein is CASSYSGTHRNEQFF.